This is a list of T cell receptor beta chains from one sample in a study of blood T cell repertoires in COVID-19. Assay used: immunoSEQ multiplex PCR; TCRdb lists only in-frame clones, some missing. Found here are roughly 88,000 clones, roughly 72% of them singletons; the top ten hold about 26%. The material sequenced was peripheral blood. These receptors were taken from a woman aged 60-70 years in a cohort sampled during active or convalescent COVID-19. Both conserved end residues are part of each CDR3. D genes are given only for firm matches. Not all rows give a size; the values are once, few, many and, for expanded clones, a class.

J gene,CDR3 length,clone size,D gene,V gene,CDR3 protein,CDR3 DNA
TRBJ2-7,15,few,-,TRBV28,CASKSSAQGLYEQYF,TGTGCCAGCAAGAGCTCCGCACAGGGTCTCTACGAGCAGTACTTC
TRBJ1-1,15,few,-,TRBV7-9,CASSLEGTRGTEAFF,TGTGCCAGCAGCTTAGAGGGTACGAGGGGGACTGAAGCTTTCTTT
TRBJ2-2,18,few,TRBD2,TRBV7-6,CASSYPPSGGGGTGELFF,TGTGCCAGCAGCTACCCGCCTAGCGGGGGGGGTGGCACCGGGGAGCTGTTTTTT
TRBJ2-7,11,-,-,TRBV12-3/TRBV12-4,CASSSGVEQYF,TGTGCCAGCAGTTCCGGGGTCGAGCAGTACTTC
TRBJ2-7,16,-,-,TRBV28,CASSFPRVFTSYEQYF,TGTGCCAGCAGTTTCCCCCGGGTATTCACATCGTACGAGCAGTACTTC
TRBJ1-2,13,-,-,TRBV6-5,CASSYHKNYGYTF,TGTGCCAGCAGTTACCACAAGAACTATGGCTACACCTTC
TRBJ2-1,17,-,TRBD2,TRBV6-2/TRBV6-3,CASSYWASGKSYNEQFF,TGTGCCAGCAGTTACTGGGCTAGCGGGAAGTCCTACAATGAGCAGTTCTTC
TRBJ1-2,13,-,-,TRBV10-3,CAIRQNTNYGYTF,TGTGCCATCAGACAGAATACTAACTATGGCTACACCTTC
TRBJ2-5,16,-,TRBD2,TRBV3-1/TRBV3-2,CASSPYLRGARETQYF,TGTGCCAGCAGCCCCTACCTGCGGGGGGCCCGGGAGACCCAGTACTTC
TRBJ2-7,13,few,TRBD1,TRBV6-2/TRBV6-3,CASTPSYRGEQYF,TGTGCCAGCACCCCTTCCTACAGGGGCGAGCAGTACTTC
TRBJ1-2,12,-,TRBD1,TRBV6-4,CASRGGAWGYTF,TGTGCCAGCCGAGGGGGCGCATGGGGCTACACCTTC
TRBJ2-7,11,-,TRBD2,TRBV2,CASGTSYEQYF,TGTGCCAGTGGGACTAGCTACGAGCAGTACTTC